This T cell receptor beta chain was retrieved from a study of T cell responses to AZD1222 COVID-19 vaccine. Study results and limitations: Unmutated variant regions are reportedly targeted by nearly half of spike-specific TCRs. Only a handful of AZD1222 recipients, roughly 6 in all, had baseline seropositivity.

Using immunoSEQ multiplex PCR, the repertoire was profiled, and TCRdb retains in-frame clones only, with some absent. The data hold roughly 150,000 clones, with 91% observed a single time. The germline V gene has CDR1 SGHTA and CDR2 FQGNSA. V lost 4 bases, J lost 0 bases, and 13 bases lay in between. There are 16 residues in the CDR3. This clone occurred once. The antigen is unknown. The sequencing used peripheral blood, collected on day 0 of AZD1222 vaccination. This receptor was taken from an adult in good health. The V call is TRBV7-2, the J call TRBJ2-1, with D perhaps matching TRBD1 (7 bases). CDR3 nucleotides: TGTGCCAGCAGCTCCCAGGGGGGCGGCTCCTACAATGAGCAGTTCTTC. It codes for CASSSQGGGSYNEQFF.